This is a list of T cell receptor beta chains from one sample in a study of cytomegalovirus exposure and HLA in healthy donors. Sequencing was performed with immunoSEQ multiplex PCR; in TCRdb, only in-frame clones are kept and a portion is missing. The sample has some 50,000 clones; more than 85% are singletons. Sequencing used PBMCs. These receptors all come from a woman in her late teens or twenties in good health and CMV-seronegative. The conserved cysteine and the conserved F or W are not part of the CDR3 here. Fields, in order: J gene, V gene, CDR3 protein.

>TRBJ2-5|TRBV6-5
ASSSGTEQETQY
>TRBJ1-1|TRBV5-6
ASSLVDTPEAF
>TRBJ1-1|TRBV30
AWSIPHRASSTEAF
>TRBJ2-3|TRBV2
ASKWSTTDTQY
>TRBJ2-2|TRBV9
ASSPRLAGTGELF
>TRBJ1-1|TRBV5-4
ASSLAGGLMNTEAF
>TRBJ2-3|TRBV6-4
ASSPGQGTDTQY
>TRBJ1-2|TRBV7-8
ASTIKMDKGGYT
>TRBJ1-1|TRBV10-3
AISAGTYNTEAF
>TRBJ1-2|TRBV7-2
ASSFGQGSYGYT
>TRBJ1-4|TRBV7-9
ASSFFPDSRNEKLF
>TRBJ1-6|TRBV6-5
ASKIENSPLH
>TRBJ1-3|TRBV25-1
ASRETGEENTIY
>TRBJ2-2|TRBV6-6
ASSRTGANTGELF